A selection of T cell receptor beta chains follows, all from one sample in a study of blood T cells in healthy people across ages. TCRdb processed the 5' RACE reads anew with MiXCR; each CDR3 protein has one entry. Here the sample spans 1.5 million to 1.9 million distinct CDR3 sequences, about 45% being singletons. Specimen: blood. Receptor source: a woman aged 18-35 years in good health. CDR3s include the opening cysteine and the closing phenylalanine or tryptophan. A D gene is named only where the DNA matches it firmly. The size of a clone is reported for some rows only, either as once, few or many, or as a class for expanded clones.

clone size | J gene | V gene | D gene | CDR3 protein | CDR3 DNA
many | TRBJ1-2 | TRBV20-1 | NA | CSVAPPLSSNYGYTF | TGCAGTGTAGCTCCACCTCTGTCTTCTAACTATGGCTACACCTTC
NA | TRBJ2-1 | TRBV12-3/TRBV12-4 | NA | CASSSKGEFGRNEQFF | TGTGCCAGCAGTTCCAAGGGGGAATTTGGGAGAAATGAGCAGTTCTTC
many | TRBJ2-4 | TRBV29-1 | NA | CSVRGKLAKNIQYF | TGCAGCGTGAGGGGGAAGTTAGCCAAAAACATTCAGTACTTC
few | TRBJ1-2 | TRBV7-2 | NA | CASSLEQGYTNYGYTF | TGTGCCAGCAGCTTGGAACAGGGTTATACTAACTATGGCTACACCTTC
NA | TRBJ2-1 | TRBV7-2 | NA | CASSLFPGNNEQFF | TGTGCCAGCAGCTTATTTCCAGGTAACAATGAGCAGTTCTTC
many | TRBJ2-1 | TRBV10-3 | NA | CAIGTSGNEQFF | TGTGCCATCGGGACTTCCGGCAATGAGCAGTTCTTC
NA | TRBJ2-5 | TRBV7-2 | NA | CASSLAGAMETQYF | TGTGCCAGCAGCTTAGCGGGGGCCATGGAGACCCAGTACTTC
NA | TRBJ2-1 | TRBV5-1 | NA | CASSLEVHNEQFF | TGCGCCAGCAGCTTGGAAGTACACAATGAGCAGTTCTTC
NA | TRBJ1-1 | TRBV18 | NA | CASSATDTEAFF | TGTGCCAGCTCGGCGACGGACACTGAAGCTTTCTTT
NA | TRBJ2-2 | TRBV6-5 | TRBD2 | CASSLEPGRFSGELFF | TGTGCCAGCAGTCTTGAGCCCGGGAGGTTTTCCGGGGAGCTGTTTTTT
few | TRBJ2-7 | TRBV29-1 | TRBD1 | CSGGQAYEQYF | TGCAGCGGAGGACAGGCCTACGAGCAGTACTTC
NA | TRBJ2-1 | TRBV28 | NA | CASSPGVSKEQFF | TGTGCCAGCAGCCCCGGGGTGTCCAAGGAGCAGTTCTTC
NA | TRBJ1-2 | TRBV29-1 | NA | CSTQLGGNYGYTF | TGCAGCACCCAACTGGGGGGGAACTATGGCTACACCTTC
NA | TRBJ1-2 | TRBV9 | NA | CASSVSQQGNYGYTF | TGTGCCAGCAGCGTATCCCAACAGGGAAACTATGGCTACACCTTC
NA | TRBJ1-2 | TRBV12-3/TRBV12-4 | NA | CASSPGFYYGHTF | TGTGCCAGCAGTCCTGGTTTTTACTATGGCCACACCTTC
NA | TRBJ2-3 | TRBV7-2 | TRBD2 | CASSSQVPGLAGSTDTQYF | TGTGCCAGCAGCTCCCAAGTCCCGGGACTAGCGGGAAGCACAGATACGCAGTATTTT
NA | TRBJ2-1 | TRBV5-8 | TRBD1 | CASSTGDTYNEQFF | TGTGCCAGCTCGACAGGGGATACCTACAATGAGCAGTTCTTC
NA | TRBJ2-1 | TRBV6-2/TRBV6-3 | TRBD2 | CASTYSGGGYNEQFF | TGTGCCAGCACCTATAGCGGGGGCGGATACAATGAGCAGTTCTTC
NA | TRBJ2-7 | TRBV4-1 | NA | CASSVTRSSYNEQYF | TGCGCCAGCAGCGTAACTAGGAGCTCCTACAATGAGCAGTACTTC
NA | TRBJ1-2 | TRBV6-5 | NA | CASTIVVGSFYGYTF | TGTGCCAGCACAATCGTTGTGGGGTCCTTCTATGGCTACACCTTC
NA | TRBJ1-2 | TRBV7-2 | TRBD1 | CASSPNPGTVLGGYTF | TGTGCCAGCAGCCCAAATCCCGGGACAGTGCTTGGGGGCTACACCTTC
few | TRBJ2-3 | TRBV6-2/TRBV6-3 | NA | CASSTPQEMTDTQYF | TGTGCCAGCAGTACCCCCCAGGAGATGACAGATACGCAGTATTTT
NA | TRBJ2-1 | TRBV5-4 | TRBD2 | CASSLELAGFNEQFF | TGTGCCAGTAGCTTAGAACTAGCGGGGTTCAATGAGCAGTTCTTC
few | TRBJ2-4 | TRBV20-1 | TRBD1 | CSARTGGAVNIQYF | TGCAGTGCCCGGACAGGGGGAGCGGTAAACATTCAGTACTTC
NA | TRBJ1-1 | TRBV5-1 | NA | CASSVSGADTEAFF | TGCGCCAGCAGCGTTAGCGGGGCGGACACTGAAGCTTTCTTT
NA | TRBJ1-1 | TRBV7-9 | NA | CASSPGLGITEAFF | TGTGCCAGCAGCCCGGGCCTGGGGATTACTGAAGCTTTCTTT
NA | TRBJ2-1 | TRBV4-3 | NA | CASSQDPGRRYNEQFF | TGCGCCAGCAGCCAAGATCCGGGTAGGAGATACAATGAGCAGTTCTTC
NA | TRBJ2-1 | TRBV20-1 | TRBD2 | CSARGGTADEQFF | TGCAGTGCTAGGGGGGGGACGGCGGATGAGCAGTTCTTC
NA | TRBJ2-1 | TRBV7-9 | NA | CASSLIGALNEQFF | TGTGCCAGCAGCTTAATCGGGGCCCTCAATGAGCAGTTCTTC
few | TRBJ1-2 | TRBV6-6 | TRBD1 | CASSIDRGANYGYTF | TGTGCCAGCAGCATCGACAGGGGCGCCAACTATGGCTACACCTTC
NA | TRBJ1-1 | TRBV5-1 | NA | CASSLGQIIGEAFF | TGCGCCAGCAGCTTGGGTCAGATAATAGGTGAAGCTTTCTTT
NA | TRBJ2-7 | TRBV20-1 | NA | CSVPTRQFDYEQYF | TGCAGTGTCCCCACGAGGCAGTTCGACTACGAGCAGTACTTC
NA | TRBJ2-3 | TRBV4-1 | TRBD2 | CASSHTGTSGFSTDTQYF | TGCGCCAGCAGCCATACCGGGACTAGCGGATTTAGCACAGATACGCAGTATTTT
many | TRBJ2-4 | TRBV20-1 | NA | CSAKQGQDIQYF | TGCAGTGCAAAACAGGGTCAGGACATTCAGTACTTC
NA | TRBJ1-1 | TRBV28 | NA | CASRYPGGMNTEAFF | TGTGCCAGCAGATACCCGGGAGGAATGAACACTGAAGCTTTCTTT
few | TRBJ2-7 | TRBV29-1 | TRBD2 | CSVVLAEAYEQYF | TGCAGCGTTGTTCTAGCGGAGGCCTACGAGCAGTACTTC
NA | TRBJ2-1 | TRBV25-1 | NA | CASSARGGNEQFF | TGTGCCAGCAGCGCCAGGGGGGGCAATGAGCAGTTCTTC
NA | TRBJ2-5 | TRBV10-3 | NA | CAISESGQLETQYF | TGTGCCATCAGTGAGTCGGGCCAGTTGGAGACCCAGTACTTC
NA | TRBJ2-7 | TRBV27 | TRBD1 | CASRGTGRGEQYF | TGTGCCAGCAGAGGGACAGGGAGGGGCGAGCAGTACTTC
NA | TRBJ1-4 | TRBV27 | TRBD1 | CASSFTGVREKLFF | TGTGCCAGCAGTTTTACAGGGGTGCGGGAAAAACTGTTTTTT